The present T cell receptor (beta chain) was sequenced within a study of T cells in Graves' hyperthyroidism and ophthalmopathy. In making diagnoses, clinical symptoms, serum thyroxine and TRAb, thyroid ultrasound and orbital computed tomography were all used. General study findings and limits: The model forecast ophthalmopathy, anticipating it by a median around 6.5 months before onset. Separation of ophthalmopathy from stable hyperthyroidism was achieved by a 13 V-J model. Most thyroid-expanded clonotypes above 0.001 were also found in blood.

With regard to this clonotype: Its antigen is unknown.

The CDR3 has 13 residues. The germline CDR1 and CDR2 sequences are MNHNS and SASEGT. With 7 bases removed from V and 6 bases from J, the gap between germline ends came to 13 bases. Authors of the study amplified TCR beta CDR3 regions from RNA transcripts. Researchers ran a first-round RT-PCR on the TCR CDR3 using the HTBI primer set. MiXCR, run by TCRdb on the multiplex PCR reads, gives a single entry per CDR3 protein. The data contain a few hundred thousand distinct CDR3 sequences, 20% of them singletons. The sequenced material came from blood. The chain carries TRBV6-1 and TRBJ1-5; no definite D call. This TCR derives from a man aged 18 to 30 with Graves' hyperthyroidism. For the CDR3, the DNA is TGTGCCAGCACCAAACAAGGGAGTCAGCCCCAGCATTTT. The encoded protein is CASTKQGSQPQHF.